What follows describes a single TCR beta chain. The data belong to a study of blood T cell repertoires in COVID-19. Study-wide background: Sites in the United States, Italy and Spain provided acute and convalescent COVID-19 samples.

Participant reports of clinical history set cohort assignment. Data came from immunoSEQ multiplex PCR; TCRdb stores just in-frame clones and leaves some out. The sample has around 170,000 clones, approximately 80% seen once. There are 16 residues in the CDR3. Germline assignment: CDR1 LGHDT and CDR2 YNNKEL (reference sequence). With 4 bases clipped from V and 2 bases from J, the junction kept 8 bases outside the gene matches. The specimen was PBMCs or T cells enriched from blood (not recorded which). The TCR was taken from a man aged 45-60 years who had recovered from COVID-19. The chain employs TRBV3-1 (or the pseudogene TRBV3-2) and TRBJ1-3; the match to TRBD1 covers 7 bases. As DNA, the CDR3 is TGTGCCAGCAGCCCCCGGGGCAGGGGGACTGGAAACACCATATATTTT. Its translation is CASSPRGRGTGNTIYF.